The 16 T cell receptor beta chains listed next were all sequenced from one sample in a study of T cell repertoires in cytomegalovirus infection. TCRdb reanalysed the reads using MiXCR and keeps one entry per CDR3 protein. The profile shows roughly 68,000 distinct CDR3 sequences, 20% to 25% of them singletons. For these TCRs, the target antigens are not known. This sample comprised CD8+ T cells from cultured PBMCs, obtained from culture after CMV antigen stimulation. These receptors came from a human donor in good health (CMV status not recorded). Some clones in this sample may be carry-over from other donors' samples.

The sample holds a few counts of this clonotype. V gene TRBV5-1 combines with J gene TRBJ1-1; D is ambiguous. The CDR3 runs 13 residues. Trimming stripped 1 base from V and 4 bases from J, with 8 bases between. Germline CDR1 SGHRS, CDR2 YFSETQ. This CDR3 is CASSLSSFTEAFF. CDR3 nucleotides: TGCGCCAGCAGCTTGTCGTCGTTCACTGAAGCTTTCTTT.

The CDR3 nucleotides are TGTGCCACGCGACAGGGGATCCAGGAGACCCAGTACTTC. This encodes CATRQGIQETQYF. The chain links TRBV6-6 to TRBJ2-5; TRBD1 aligns across 8 bases. V trimming: 10 bases; J trimming: 5 bases; junction bases outside the gene matches: 9. CDR1 MNHNY and CDR2 SVGAGI come from the germline V gene (reference sequence). CDR3 size: 13 residues.

The rearrangement joins TRBV7-9 to TRBJ1-1; weak D call: TRBD1 (5 bases). CDR3 length equals 12 residues. Trimming removed 10 bases at V and 1 base at J, with 10 bases between. Looked up from germline, CDR1 is SEHNR and CDR2 is FQNEAQ (reference sequence). CDR3 protein: CAIGTENTEAFF. The CDR3 DNA is TGTGCCATCGGGACGGAGAACACTGAAGCTTTCTTT.

The rearrangement links TRBV2 to TRBJ2-5; 8 nucleotides agree with TRBD1. CDR3 length: 13 amino acids. Germline values: CDR1 SNHLY, CDR2 FYNNEI. The V and J ends lost 8 bases and 5 bases, in that order; junction bases with no gene match: 7. CDR3 protein: CASDDRGRETQYF. CDR3 sequence (DNA): TGTGCCAGCGATGACAGGGGAAGGGAGACCCAGTACTTC.

The V call is TRBV28, the J call TRBJ1-1; weak D call: TRBD1 (5 bases). Trimming shortened V by 5 bases and J by 7 bases, and 20 bases separated the two germline ends. Germline V gene data show CDR1 as MDHEN and CDR2 as SYDVKM. The CDR3 consists of 15 residues. The CDR3: CASSRPETELNEAFF. Here the CDR3 DNA reads TGTGCCAGCAGTCGGCCCGAGACAGAGCTCAATGAAGCTTTCTTT.

This chain connects TRBV7-8 to TRBJ2-1; no firm D call. V gave up 5 bases and J gave up 0 bases, with 17 bases separating them. The CDR3 runs to 17 residues. Per the germline V gene, CDR1 is SGHVS and CDR2 is FQNEAQ. In nucleotides, the CDR3 is TGTGCCAGCAGCCCAGTTAGAGGCGAGAGCTCCTACAATGAGCAGTTCTTC. Protein product: CASSPVRGESSYNEQFF.

The chain uses TRBV11-2 and TRBJ2-2, with TRBD1 as a possible D gene (5 bases). Between the trimmed V and J ends, which lost 0 bases and 1 base, there was a span of 9 bases. The CDR3 totals 16 residues. Germline V gene sequence: CDR1 SGHAT, CDR2 FQNNGV. CDR3 nucleotides: TGTGCCAGCAGCTTAGAACCAGGGCTGAACACCGGGGAGCTGTTTTTT. The encoded protein is CASSLEPGLNTGELFF.

This clonotype appeared a few times. The CDR3 DNA reads as TGCAGCTCTACCGGGCGGGGACAGATGAACACTGAAGCTTTCTTT. It codes for CSSTGRGQMNTEAFF. This chain uses TRBV29-1 with TRBJ1-1; 7 nucleotides match TRBD1. The germline gives CDR1 SQVTM, CDR2 ANQGSEA. The V and J ends lost 8 bases and 0 bases, in that order; junction bases with no gene match: 12. The CDR3 loop spans 15 amino acids.

This clonotype occurred many times. The gene calls are TRBV7-9 and TRBJ1-1; no definite D call. The CDR3 totals 14 residues. Germline CDR1 SEHNR, CDR2 FQNEAQ (reference sequence). V dropped 8 bases and J dropped 3 bases, with 16 bases sitting between them. The DNA for the CDR3 is TGTGCCAGCGGCGGGCGGGAGGAGGACACTGAAGCTTTCTTT. Translating it yields CASGGREEDTEAFF.

This clonotype showed up just a few times. This chain links TRBV6-2 or TRBV6-3 with TRBJ2-1; a weak D match, TRBD2 (6 bases). The V and J ends lost 3 bases and 4 bases respectively, with 13 bases between them. The CDR3 length is 15 residues. The germline CDR1 and CDR2 sequences are MNHEY and SVGEGT. CDR3 residues: CASSYIYGSYNEQFF. In DNA, the CDR3 is TGTGCCAGCAGTTATATTTACGGGAGTTACAATGAGCAGTTCTTC.

This clonotype was recorded a few times. The chain combines TRBV6-2 or TRBV6-3 with TRBJ2-6, with D possibly TRBD1 on 5 matching bases. CDR3 length: 15 residues. CDR1 and CDR2 from the germline V gene are MNHEY and SVGEGT. The ends were cut back, 2 bases at V and 0 bases at J, with 5 bases in the middle. Here the CDR3 DNA reads TGTGCCAGCAGTTACGACAGCTCTGGGGCCAACGTCCTGACTTTC. Its protein product is CASSYDSSGANVLTF.

This clonotype was picked up many times. The rearrangement uses TRBV12-3 or TRBV12-4 and TRBJ2-5; D ambiguous. The CDR3 runs 11 residues. Trimming took off 5 bases at V and 5 bases at J, with 6 bases between the two ends. CDR3 sequence: CASSPRETQYF. CDR3 nucleotides: TGTGCCAGCAGTCCCAGGGAGACCCAGTACTTC.

This clonotype was picked up a small number of times. This CDR3 is CASAVWTSGPGELFF. The CDR3 region has the DNA TGTGCTAGTGCCGTTTGGACTAGCGGGCCCGGGGAGCTGTTTTTT. The V call is TRBV12-5, the J call TRBJ2-2; 11 bases line up with TRBD2. Unmatched junction bases numbered 7, after V lost 7 bases and J lost 6 bases. The CDR3 contains 15 residues. CDR1 is LGHNT, CDR2 FRNRAP, per germline.

The chain employs TRBV7-9 and TRBJ2-6; D unresolved. The CDR3 contains 13 residues. The V and J ends lost 1 base and 6 bases respectively, with 4 bases between them. Germline CDR1 is SEHNR and CDR2 is FQNEAQ (reference sequence). CDR3 coding DNA: TGTGCCAGCAGCTTAGGGGCGGCCAACGTCCTGACTTTC. This sequence encodes CASSLGAANVLTF.

The DNA for the CDR3 is TGTGCCAGCACCCATGGACAGGGGGAAATCAATGAGCAGTTCTTC. It encodes CASTHGQGEINEQFF. V is TRBV6-2 or TRBV6-3 and J is TRBJ2-1; TRBD1 matches at 10 bases. V gave up 7 bases and J gave up 6 bases; unmatched junction bases: 9. The CDR3 runs 15 residues. Germline CDR1 and CDR2: MNHEY and SVGEGT.

This clonotype was detected only a few times. The chain links TRBV9 to TRBJ1-6; TRBD1 might be the D (5 bases). The germline V gene has CDR1 SGDLS and CDR2 YYNGEE. Trimming stripped 3 bases from V and 0 bases from J, with 13 bases between. The CDR3 loop spans 17 amino acids. The CDR3 sequence: CASSESGKSSYNSPLHF. The CDR3, as DNA: TGTGCCAGCAGCGAGTCAGGGAAAAGCTCCTATAATTCACCCCTCCACTTT. Based on the CDR3 plus reference TRBV9 and TRBJ1-6, the full variable domain is DSGVTQTPKHLITATGQRVTLRCSPRSGDLSVYWYQQSLDQGLQFLIQYYNGEERAKGNILERFSAQQFPDLHSELNLSSLELGDSALYFCASSESGKSSYNSPLHFGNGTRLTVT.